These 21 T cell receptor beta chains were all obtained from the same sample, sequenced in a study of blood T cells in healthy people across ages. With a J-beta primer mix and a sample-barcoded 5' primer, a second PCR ran roughly 6 to 11 cycles. TCRdb re-called the 5' RACE reads through MiXCR, storing one row per CDR3 protein. The data contain 1.4 million to 1.5 million distinct CDR3 sequences, about 43% of them singletons. The sample comprised blood. These receptors were obtained from a woman between 18 and 29 years old in good health.

The rearrangement uses TRBV9 and TRBJ1-6, with D unresolved. Germline assignment: CDR1 SGDLS and CDR2 YYNGEE. The CDR3 has 15 amino acids. Trimming took off 0 bases at V and 13 bases at J, with 17 bases between the two ends. The DNA of the CDR3 is TGTGCCAGCAGCGTAGGACAAGGGAGCGGTTCTCCCCTCCACTTT. This codes for CASSVGQGSGSPLHF. The variable domain in full, completed from reference TRBV9 and TRBJ1-6, reads DSGVTQTPKHLITATGQRVTLRCSPRSGDLSVYWYQQSLDQGLQFLIQYYNGEERAKGNILERFSAQQFPDLHSELNLSSLELGDSALYFCASSVGQGSGSPLHFGNGTRLTVT.

The chain links TRBV2 to TRBJ2-3; 7 nucleotides agree with TRBD1. The CDR3 contains 13 residues. Germline V gene sequence: CDR1 SNHLY, CDR2 FYNNEI. Trimming took 11 bases from V and 5 from J; bases not matched to a gene: 10. The CDR3 reads CAGWGTAIDTQYF. The CDR3 DNA reads TGTGCCGGCTGGGGGACAGCCATAGATACGCAGTATTTT.

V usage is TRBV20-1 and J usage is TRBJ1-2; TRBD1 aligns across 10 bases. V was pared by 6 bases and J by 3 bases, with 7 bases of the junction left unmatched. Germline CDR1 is DFQATT and CDR2 is SNEGSKA (reference sequence). The CDR3 is made up of 14 amino acids. DNA of the CDR3: TGCAGTGCCAAGACAGGGGGCAAGGACTATGGCTACACCTTC. This encodes CSAKTGGKDYGYTF.

V is TRBV12-5 and J is TRBJ2-3; a possible D gene is TRBD1 (6 bases). Looked up from germline, CDR1 is LGHNT and CDR2 is FRNRAP. CDR3 length: 14 amino acids. V was trimmed by 6 bases and J by 1 base, leaving 11 bases between them. CDR3 in DNA: TGTGCTAGTGGAAGGGACACCCGCACAGATACGCAGTATTTT. Translated, it gives CASGRDTRTDTQYF.

Of note for this clonotype: Sequence at one end of the junction differs from germline and may be a read error. In nucleotides, the CDR3 is TGCGGGCGAACTAGCGGGCCACCACGGCCCAAAAACATTCAGTACTTC. Protein product: CGRTSGPPRPKNIQYF. The chain couples TRBV10-3 to TRBJ2-4; TRBD2 matches 9 bases. Germline-derived CDR1 and CDR2 are ENHRY and SYGVKD. The CDR3 has 16 amino acids.

This clonotype was found a few times. The V call is TRBV6-1, the J call TRBJ2-1; D perhaps matches TRBD2 (5 bases). V gave up 10 bases and J gave up 7 bases, with 11 bases separating them. Germline values: CDR1 MNHNS, CDR2 SASEGT. The CDR3 totals 11 residues. The CDR3 loop reads CATRTRNEQFF. The DNA of the CDR3 is TGTGCCACCCGAACTAGAAATGAGCAGTTCTTC.

The chain employs TRBV10-3 and TRBJ1-5, with TRBD1 matching 8 bases. The CDR3 is made up of 17 amino acids. The ends lost 0 bases at V and 4 bases at J; junction bases unmatched: 8. Germline V gene data show CDR1 as ENHRY and CDR2 as SYGVKD. This CDR3 is CAISESGGQGANQPQHF. CDR3 nucleotide sequence: TGTGCCATCAGTGAGTCTGGGGGTCAGGGGGCAAATCAGCCCCAGCATTTT.

This clonotype occurred many times. This chain joins TRBV20-1 and TRBJ2-7; D not certain. This CDR3 spans 11 amino acids. Germline values: CDR1 DFQATT, CDR2 SNEGSKA (reference sequence). The ends were cut back, 1 base at V and 4 bases at J, with 5 bases in the middle. CDR3 sequence (DNA): TGCAGTGCTAGAGTTGGTTACGAGCAGTACTTC. This encodes CSARVGYEQYF.

This clonotype was seen repeatedly, ten times or more. This rearrangement joins TRBV18 to TRBJ2-6; the D is unclear. The germline V gene has CDR1 KGHSH and CDR2 LQKENI. This CDR3 region has 16 residues. V lost 4 bases, J lost 1 base, and 11 bases lay in between. DNA for the CDR3: TGTGCCAGCTCACGGTCGGTGTATTCTGGGGCCAACGTCCTGACTTTC. It yields the protein CASSRSVYSGANVLTF. The full variable domain, rest sourced from reference TRBV18 and TRBJ2-6, is NAGVMQNPRHLVRRRGQEARLRCSPMKGHSHVYWYRQLPEEGLKFMVYLQKENIIDESGMPKERFSAEFPKEGPSILRIQQVVRGDSAAYFCASSRSVYSGANVLTFGAGSRLTVL.

This clonotype showed up just once. The J gene is TRBJ2-1, the V gene TRBV7-2; TRBD2 agrees at 9 bases. The CDR3 has 15 residues. Germline-derived CDR1 and CDR2 are SGHTA and FQGNSA. J lost 8 bases, V lost 3 bases, and 8 bases had no gene match. The CDR3 region has the DNA TGTGCCAGCAGCTTGGTTAGCGGGAGTGAGGATGAGCAGTTCTTC. Protein product: CASSLVSGSEDEQFF.

The chain has TRBV6-5 and TRBJ1-2; 9 bases are shared with TRBD1. The CDR3 has 18 residues. Germline V CDR1 and CDR2: MNHEY, SVGAGI. The V and J ends lost 2 bases and 6 bases, in that order; junction bases with no gene match: 16. CDR3 region: CASSYRFSSGTGRHGYTF. For the CDR3, the DNA is TGTGCCAGCAGTTACCGATTTTCATCAGGGACAGGGAGACATGGCTACACCTTC.

This chain links TRBV20-1 with TRBJ1-5; no clear D. Trimming took off 6 bases at V and 0 bases at J, with 18 bases between the two ends. Germline CDR1 DFQATT, CDR2 SNEGSKA (reference sequence). The CDR3 consists of 16 residues. The CDR3 nucleotides read TGCAGTGCCCGGGCAGAGACCCCATATAGCAATCAGCCCCAGCATTTT. This gives the protein CSARAETPYSNQPQHF.

This rearrangement joins TRBV30 to TRBJ2-7; maybe TRBD1 (5 bases). Germline values: CDR1 GTSNPN, CDR2 SVGIG (reference sequence). CDR3 size: 15 residues. V lost 0 bases to trimming and J lost 2 bases, with 14 bases between them. The CDR3 sequence is CAWSVSKGIPYEQYF. The CDR3 nucleotides read TGTGCCTGGAGTGTCTCAAAGGGGATCCCCTACGAGCAGTACTTC.

This clonotype was detected a few times. The rearrangement links TRBV5-5 to TRBJ2-2; no definite D call. V lost 9 bases and J 2 bases, leaving 20 bases between the germline ends. Looked up from germline, CDR1 is SGHKS and CDR2 is YYEKEE (reference sequence). The CDR3 runs 16 residues. The CDR3 DNA sequence: TGTGCCATCCTACGTCGGTCGCCGACCAACACCGGGGAGCTGTTTTTT. Amino acid sequence: CAILRRSPTNTGELFF.

The chain uses TRBV30 and TRBJ1-1; D gene unclear. CDR3 length equals 11 residues. Looked up from germline, CDR1 is GTSNPN and CDR2 is SVGIG (reference sequence). As DNA, the CDR3 is TGTGTGGCTAGTCCGAACACTGAAGCTTTCTTT. This gives the protein CVASPNTEAFF. Combining the CDR3 with reference TRBV30 and TRBJ1-1 gives the whole variable domain SQTIHQWPATLVQPVGSPLSLECTVEGTSNPNLYWYRQAAGRGLQLLFYSVGIGQISSEVPQNLSASRPQDRQFILSSKKLLLSDSGFYLCVASPNTEAFFGQGTRLTVV.

The genes are TRBV11-2 and TRBJ2-3; perhaps TRBD2 as D (6 bases). Trimming shortened V by 1 base and J by 5 bases, and 13 bases separated the two germline ends. Germline V gene lookup returns CDR1 SGHAT and CDR2 FQNNGV. This CDR3 has 15 residues. CDR3 protein: CASSLGTTQRDTQYF. CDR3 DNA: TGTGCCAGCAGCTTAGGGACTACCCAAAGAGATACGCAGTATTTT.

The chain employs TRBV27 and TRBJ2-7; possible D gene TRBD2, 6 bases. The V and J ends lost 6 bases and 7 bases respectively, with 10 bases between them. The germline V gene has CDR1 MNHEY and CDR2 SMNVEV (reference sequence). The CDR3 sequence is 11 residues long. The CDR3 DNA sequence: TGTGCCAGCAGCGGAGGGAGAGAGCAGTACTTC. Translating it yields CASSGGREQYF.

The chain links TRBV7-8 to TRBJ2-5; perhaps TRBD2 as D (6 bases). This CDR3 spans 18 amino acids. CDR1 is SGHVS, CDR2 FQNEAQ, per germline. Trimming shortened V by 3 bases and J by 5 bases, and 25 bases separated the two germline ends. Written as DNA, the CDR3 is TGTGCCAGCAGCTTTCGCCTAACCCTAGCGCATTCTCGGGAGACCCAGTACTTC. Encoded protein: CASSFRLTLAHSRETQYF.

This clonotype has only a few counts. The chain has TRBV7-2 and TRBJ2-3, with 10 positions matching TRBD2. The germline gives CDR1 SGHTA, CDR2 FQGNSA. V gave up 1 base and J gave up 3 bases; unmatched junction bases: 7. There are 17 residues in the CDR3. The CDR3 loop reads CASSLGASGRATDTQYF. In DNA form, the CDR3 reads TGTGCCAGCAGCTTAGGCGCTAGCGGGAGAGCAACAGATACGCAGTATTTT.

There are a few counts of this clonotype. The chain carries TRBV6-5 and TRBJ2-3; a weak D match, TRBD2 (5 bases). There are 13 residues in the CDR3. Deletions cut 3 bases from V and 13 bases from J, with 17 bases between. Germline-derived CDR1 and CDR2 are MNHEY and SVGAGI. In nucleotides, the CDR3 is TGTGCCAGCAGTTATTCTGGCGGGTCATTTGAGTATTTT. It codes for CASSYSGGSFEYF.

The chain combines TRBV10-3 with TRBJ2-2, with D possibly matching TRBD2 (5 bases). CDR3 length: 13 residues. The ends were cut back, 10 bases at V and 7 bases at J, with 16 bases in the middle. Per germline, CDR1 ENHRY and CDR2 SYGVKD. CDR3 DNA sequence: TGTGCCACCCGGCCACTAGAGGTCGGGGAGCTGTTTTTT. Its translation is CATRPLEVGELFF.